These T cell receptor beta chains were read from a single sample in a study of blood T cells in healthy people across ages. In TCRdb, the 5' RACE reads were re-called with MiXCR into one record per CDR3 protein. The sample has about a million distinct CDR3 sequences, less than 45% seen once; the top ten hold approximately 14%. The sequencing input was blood. All receptors come from a man aged 18 to 30 in good health. CDR3s include the opening cysteine and the closing phenylalanine or tryptophan. Size tells how often a clone was seen (once, few, many) or the class of an expanded clone, and some rows leave it out.

V	size	J	CDR3
TRBV6-2/TRBV6-3	NA	TRBJ2-1	CASRERGDEQFF
TRBV9	NA	TRBJ1-5	CASSGGGLQEGQPQHF
TRBV4-3	NA	TRBJ1-4	CASSPNILRNEKLFF
TRBV7-9	NA	TRBJ1-1	CASSPITGAGNTEAFF
TRBV7-3	NA	TRBJ1-1	CASSQYPRTAVNTEAFF
TRBV5-1	NA	TRBJ1-5	CASSPGTAGSQPQHF
TRBV12-3/TRBV12-4	NA	TRBJ2-5	CASSAGAASEQYF
TRBV12-3/TRBV12-4	few	TRBJ2-1	CASSPPGLASYNEQFF
TRBV12-3/TRBV12-4	few	TRBJ1-4	CASSLSQRTGGNEKLFF
TRBV13	NA	TRBJ2-1	CASSLAKSYNEQFF
TRBV3-1	NA	TRBJ2-5	CASSQDPPSYNEQYF
TRBV5-1	NA	TRBJ2-2	CASSHIQESNTGELFF
TRBV29-1	few	TRBJ2-7	CSVEGRQGGSYEQYF
TRBV12-3/TRBV12-4	NA	TRBJ2-5	CASSSPGVGETQYF
TRBV28	NA	TRBJ2-7	CAGGGIETYEQYF
TRBV4-3	few	TRBJ1-1	CASSASRGSGTEAFF
TRBV28	few	TRBJ1-2	CASSLNPDRGGVYYGYTF
TRBV7-3	few	TRBJ2-3	CASATGSRTDTQYF
TRBV4-3	few	TRBJ1-2	CASSQDHRRTYGYTF
TRBV20-1	NA	TRBJ1-6	CSARRQGMHSPLHF
TRBV11-2	NA	TRBJ2-1	CASSLLYAKQFF
TRBV6-2/TRBV6-3	NA	TRBJ2-1	CATRRTGVRYNEQFF
TRBV6-6	NA	TRBJ1-2	CANSYPQYGYTF
TRBV12-3/TRBV12-4	once	TRBJ1-1	CASSTTDGGGAFF
TRBV12-3/TRBV12-4	NA	TRBJ2-5	CASSLGGLGTQYF
TRBV20-1	NA	NA	CSARRLAGEGETQYF
TRBV7-2	once	TRBJ1-1	CASSLPLTGAINTEAFF
TRBV5-1	few	TRBJ2-3	CASSWDIPTDTQYF
TRBV7-2	NA	TRBJ2-4	CASSPRGLTLGNIQYF
TRBV28	NA	TRBJ1-6	CASSLPRAQGSPLHF
TRBV20-1	NA	TRBJ1-1	CSARRVNTEAFF
TRBV7-2	few	TRBJ1-1	CASSAPGTMNTEAFF
TRBV6-2/TRBV6-3	NA	TRBJ2-4	CASSLADTDDNIQYF
TRBV6-2/TRBV6-3	NA	NA	CASSYARDNEQYF
TRBV4-1	many	TRBJ2-7	CASSQDLSSYEQYF
TRBV7-2	NA	TRBJ1-6	CASSSGLIYNSPLHF
TRBV20-1	NA	TRBJ1-6	CSATDRQPDSPLHF
TRBV6-1	few	TRBJ1-2	CASSEGTADYYGYTF
TRBV25-1	NA	TRBJ2-7	CASEPDSPTYEQYF
TRBV12-3/TRBV12-4	NA	TRBJ1-2	CASSPGNRAPYGYTF
TRBV9	few	TRBJ1-1	CASSPRDARNTEAFF
TRBV6-2/TRBV6-3	NA	TRBJ2-3	CASSALAGGPYSQYF
TRBV20-1	few	TRBJ1-2	CSARDPWVEDGYTF
TRBV12-3/TRBV12-4	NA	TRBJ1-1	CASRISVGSYTEAFF
TRBV6-6	NA	TRBJ1-6	CASSYAAGLGSPPHF
TRBV20-1	few	TRBJ1-5	CSARVSGVSNQPQHF
TRBV14	NA	TRBJ1-2	CAGSQVGNGYTF
TRBV5-1	few	TRBJ2-2	CASRARLVGQGNTGELFF